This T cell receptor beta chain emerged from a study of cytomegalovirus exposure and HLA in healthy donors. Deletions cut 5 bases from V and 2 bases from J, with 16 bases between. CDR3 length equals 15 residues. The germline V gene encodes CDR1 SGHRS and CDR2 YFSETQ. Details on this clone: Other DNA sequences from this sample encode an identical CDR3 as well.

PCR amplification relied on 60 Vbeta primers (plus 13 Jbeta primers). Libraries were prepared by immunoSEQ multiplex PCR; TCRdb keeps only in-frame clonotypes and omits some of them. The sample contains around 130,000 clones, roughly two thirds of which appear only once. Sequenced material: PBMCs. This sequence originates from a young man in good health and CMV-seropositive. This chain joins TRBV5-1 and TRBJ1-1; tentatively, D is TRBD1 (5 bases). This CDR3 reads CASSTNGGKNTEAFF. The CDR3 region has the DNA TGCGCCAGCAGTACCAATGGGGGGAAAAACACTGAAGCTTTCTTT. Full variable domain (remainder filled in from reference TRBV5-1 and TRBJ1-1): KAGVTQTPRYLIKTRGQQVTLSCSPISGHRSVSWYQQTPGQGLQFLFEYFSETQRNKGNFPGRFSGRQFSNSRSEMNVSTLELGDSALYLCASSTNGGKNTEAFFGQGTRLTVV.